This TCR beta chain was sequenced during a study of CD8 T cells in ankylosing spondylitis. Study-level findings and limits: Blood from ankylosing spondylitis patients appeared to carry a characteristic roughly 8-variant TCR beta motif. Clones that were linked to disease were CD8+ and were relatively rare in peripheral blood. Prior literature has documented some motif variants in synovial fluid and blood from reactive arthritis.

CDR3 length: 15 residues. With V trimmed by 1 base and J by 6 bases, 6 bases remained unmatched. Germline values: CDR1 KGHSH, CDR2 LQKENI. This clonotype was detected once. Its target is not known. Molecular-barcoded quantitative 5'-RACE produced these TCR beta libraries. TCRdb fed the 5' RACE reads into MiXCR, producing one record per CDR3 protein. This sample has 150,000 or so distinct CDR3 sequences, with roughly 31% found just once. This TCR was recovered from a male donor with ankylosing spondylitis. The specimen sequenced was synovial fluid, either unsorted or a sorted T cell fraction (not recorded which). The chain carries TRBV18 and TRBJ2-7, with TRBD2 matching 10 bases. CDR3 DNA sequence: TGTGCCAGCTCACCACGGGAAGCGGGAGGGACCGAGCAGTACTTC. Its protein product is CASSPREAGGTEQYF.